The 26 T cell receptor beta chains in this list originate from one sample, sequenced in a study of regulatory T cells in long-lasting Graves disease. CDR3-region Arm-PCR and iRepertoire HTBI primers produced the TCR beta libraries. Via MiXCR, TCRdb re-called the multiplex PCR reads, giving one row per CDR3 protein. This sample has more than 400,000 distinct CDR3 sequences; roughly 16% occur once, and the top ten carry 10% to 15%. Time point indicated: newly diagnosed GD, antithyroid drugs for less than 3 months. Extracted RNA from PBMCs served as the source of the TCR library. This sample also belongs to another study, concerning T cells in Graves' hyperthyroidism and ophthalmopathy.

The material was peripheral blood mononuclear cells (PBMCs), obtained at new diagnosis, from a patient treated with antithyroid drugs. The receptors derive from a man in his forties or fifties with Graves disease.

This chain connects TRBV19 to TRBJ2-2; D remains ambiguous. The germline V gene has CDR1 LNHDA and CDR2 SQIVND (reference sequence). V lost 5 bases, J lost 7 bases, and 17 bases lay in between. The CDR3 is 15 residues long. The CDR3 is CASSLTPTRGGELFF. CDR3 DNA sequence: TGTGCCAGTAGTCTGACTCCGACCCGAGGCGGGGAGCTGTTTTTT.

The CDR3 bases are TGTGCCAGCAGCCGGGGGACTAGCAGGACTAGCACAGATACGCAGTATTTT. It is translated as CASSRGTSRTSTDTQYF. The genes are TRBV5-4 and TRBJ2-3; 9 nucleotides align to TRBD2. Germline CDR1 reads SGHNT; CDR2 reads YYREEE (reference sequence). V shed 4 bases, J shed 0 bases, and the junction held 9 bases outside the gene matches. The length of the CDR3 is 17 residues.

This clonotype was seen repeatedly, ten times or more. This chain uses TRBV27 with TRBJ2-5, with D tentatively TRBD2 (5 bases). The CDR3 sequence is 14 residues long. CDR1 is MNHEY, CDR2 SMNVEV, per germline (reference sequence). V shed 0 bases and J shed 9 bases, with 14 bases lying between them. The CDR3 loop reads CASSLSSARRAQYF. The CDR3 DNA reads TGTGCCAGCAGTTTATCCTCCGCGAGGCGGGCCCAGTACTTC.

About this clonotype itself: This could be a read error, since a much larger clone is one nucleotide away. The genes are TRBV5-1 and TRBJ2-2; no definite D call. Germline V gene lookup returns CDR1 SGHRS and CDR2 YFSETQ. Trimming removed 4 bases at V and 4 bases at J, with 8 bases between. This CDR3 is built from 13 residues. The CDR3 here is CASSRQVTGELFF. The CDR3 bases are TGCGCCAGCAGCCGGCAGGTCACCGGGGAGCTGTTTTTT.

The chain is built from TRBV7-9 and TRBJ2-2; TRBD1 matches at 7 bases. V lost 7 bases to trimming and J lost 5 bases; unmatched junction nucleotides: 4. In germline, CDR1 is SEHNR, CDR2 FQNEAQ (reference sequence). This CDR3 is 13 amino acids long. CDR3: CASTQTGTGELFF. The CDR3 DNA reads TGTGCCAGCACTCAGACAGGGACCGGGGAGCTGTTTTTT.

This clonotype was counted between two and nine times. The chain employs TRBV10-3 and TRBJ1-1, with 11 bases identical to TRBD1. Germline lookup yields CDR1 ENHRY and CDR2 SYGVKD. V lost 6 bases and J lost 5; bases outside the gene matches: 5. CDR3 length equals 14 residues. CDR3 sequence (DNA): TGTGCCATCAGGGGGACAGGGGGAGAGACTGAAGCTTTCTTT. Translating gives CAIRGTGGETEAFF.

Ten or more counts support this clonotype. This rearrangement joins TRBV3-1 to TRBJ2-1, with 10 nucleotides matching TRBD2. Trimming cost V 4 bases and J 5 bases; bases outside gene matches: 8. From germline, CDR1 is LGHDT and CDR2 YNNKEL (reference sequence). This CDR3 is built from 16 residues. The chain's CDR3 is CASSPAGLAGDNEQFF. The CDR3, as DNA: TGTGCCAGCAGCCCGGCGGGTCTAGCGGGAGACAATGAGCAGTTCTTC.

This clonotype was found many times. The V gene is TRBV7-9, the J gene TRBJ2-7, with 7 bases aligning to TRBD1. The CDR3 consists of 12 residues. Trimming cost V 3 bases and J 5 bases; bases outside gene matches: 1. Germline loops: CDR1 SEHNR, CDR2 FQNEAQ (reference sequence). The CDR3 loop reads CASSLDRNEQYF. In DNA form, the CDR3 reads TGTGCCAGCAGCTTGGACAGGAACGAGCAGTACTTC.

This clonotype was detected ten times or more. CDR3 DNA: TGTGCCAGCAGTTACCCTGGGACTGGCCGATACAATGAGCAGTTCTTC. Its protein is CASSYPGTGRYNEQFF. The chain has TRBV6-5 and TRBJ2-1, with a weak D call TRBD2 (6 bases). Per the germline V gene, CDR1 is MNHEY and CDR2 is SVGAGI. The CDR3 is 16 residues long. The ends were cut back, 2 bases at V and 4 bases at J, with 15 bases in the middle.

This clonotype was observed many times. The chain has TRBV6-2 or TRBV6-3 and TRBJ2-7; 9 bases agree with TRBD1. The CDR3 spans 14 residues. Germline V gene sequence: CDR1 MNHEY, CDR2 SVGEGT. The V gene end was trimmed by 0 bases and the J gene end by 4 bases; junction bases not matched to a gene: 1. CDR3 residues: CASSYSDRGYEQYF. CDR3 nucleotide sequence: TGTGCCAGCAGTTACTCAGACAGGGGGTACGAGCAGTACTTC.

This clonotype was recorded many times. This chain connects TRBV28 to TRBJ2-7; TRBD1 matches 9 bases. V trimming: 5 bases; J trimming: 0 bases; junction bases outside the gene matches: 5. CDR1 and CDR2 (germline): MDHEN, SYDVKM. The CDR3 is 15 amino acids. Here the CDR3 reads CASSPNRGHSYEQYF. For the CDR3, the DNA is TGTGCCAGCAGTCCAAACAGGGGGCACTCCTACGAGCAGTACTTC.

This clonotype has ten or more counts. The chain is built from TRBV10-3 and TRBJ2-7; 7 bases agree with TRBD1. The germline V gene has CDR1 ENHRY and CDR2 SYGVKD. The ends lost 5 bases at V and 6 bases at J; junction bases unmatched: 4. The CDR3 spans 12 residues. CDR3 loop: CAISPTGVEQYF. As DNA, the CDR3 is TGTGCCATCAGTCCTACAGGGGTCGAGCAGTACTTC.

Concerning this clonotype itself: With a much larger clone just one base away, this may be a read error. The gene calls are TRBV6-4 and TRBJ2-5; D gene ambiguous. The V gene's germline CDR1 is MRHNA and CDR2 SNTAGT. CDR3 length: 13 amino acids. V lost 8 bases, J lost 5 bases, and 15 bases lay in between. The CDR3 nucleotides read TGTGCCAGCGGTTATGGTGTGAGGGAGACCCAGTACTTC. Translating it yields CASGYGVRETQYF.

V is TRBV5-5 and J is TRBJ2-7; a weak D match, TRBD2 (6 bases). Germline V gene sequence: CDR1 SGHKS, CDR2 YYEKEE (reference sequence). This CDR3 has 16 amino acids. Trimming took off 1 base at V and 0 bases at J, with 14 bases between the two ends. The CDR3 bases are TGTGCCAGCAGCTTGCGGAGGGGCCCGAGCTCCTACGAGCAGTACTTC. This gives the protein CASSLRRGPSSYEQYF.

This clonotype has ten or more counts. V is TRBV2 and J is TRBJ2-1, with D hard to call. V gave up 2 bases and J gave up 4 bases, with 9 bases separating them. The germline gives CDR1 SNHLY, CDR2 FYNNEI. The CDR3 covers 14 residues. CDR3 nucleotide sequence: TGTGCCAGCAGTGAACGATCAGCTTACAATGAGCAGTTCTTC. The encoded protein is CASSERSAYNEQFF.

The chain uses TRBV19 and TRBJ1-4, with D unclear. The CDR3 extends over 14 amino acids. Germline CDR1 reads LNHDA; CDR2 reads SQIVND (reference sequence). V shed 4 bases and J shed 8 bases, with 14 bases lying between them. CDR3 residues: CASSRSAFNEKLFF. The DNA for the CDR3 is TGTGCCAGTAGTAGGAGTGCATTTAACGAAAAACTGTTTTTT.

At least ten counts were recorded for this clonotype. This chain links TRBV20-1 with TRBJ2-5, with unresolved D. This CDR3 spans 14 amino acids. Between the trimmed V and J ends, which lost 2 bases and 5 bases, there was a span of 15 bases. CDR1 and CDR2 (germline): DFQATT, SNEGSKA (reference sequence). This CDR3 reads CSARLPVVRETQYF. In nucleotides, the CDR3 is TGCAGTGCTAGACTTCCCGTTGTGCGGGAGACCCAGTACTTC.

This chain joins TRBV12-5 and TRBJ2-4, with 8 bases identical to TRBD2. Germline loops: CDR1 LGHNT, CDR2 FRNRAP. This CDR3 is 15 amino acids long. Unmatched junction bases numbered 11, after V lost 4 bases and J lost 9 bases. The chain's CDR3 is CASGWITSGGGIQYF. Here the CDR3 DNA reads TGTGCTAGTGGTTGGATCACTAGCGGAGGAGGCATTCAGTACTTC.

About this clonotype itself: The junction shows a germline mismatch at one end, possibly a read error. CDR3 in DNA: TGCGCCAGCAGCCGGGACCGATCTGGAAACACCATATATTTT. This translates into CASSRDRSGNTIYF. The rearrangement links TRBV5-5 to TRBJ1-3, with D possibly being TRBD1 (5 bases). The CDR3 extends over 14 amino acids. Germline loops: CDR1 SGHKS, CDR2 YYEKEE (reference sequence).

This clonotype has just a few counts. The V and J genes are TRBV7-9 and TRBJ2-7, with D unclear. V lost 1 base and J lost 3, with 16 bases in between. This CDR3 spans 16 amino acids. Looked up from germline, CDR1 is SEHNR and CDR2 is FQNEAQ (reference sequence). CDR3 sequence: CASSLGGPSYYYEQYF. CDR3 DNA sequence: TGTGCCAGCAGCTTAGGTGGTCCAAGTTATTACTACGAGCAGTACTTC. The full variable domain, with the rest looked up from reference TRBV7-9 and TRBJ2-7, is DTGVSQNPRHKITKRGQNVTFRCDPISEHNRLYWYRQTLGQGPEFLTYFQNEAQLEKSRLLSDRFSAERPKGSFSTLEIQRTEQGDSAMYLCASSLGGPSYYYEQYFGPGTRLTVT.

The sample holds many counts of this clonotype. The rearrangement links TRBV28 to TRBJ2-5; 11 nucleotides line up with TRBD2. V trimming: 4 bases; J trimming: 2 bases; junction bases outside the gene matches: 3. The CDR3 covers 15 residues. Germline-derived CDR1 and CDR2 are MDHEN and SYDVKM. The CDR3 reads CASSSLAGGQETQYF. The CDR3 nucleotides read TGTGCCAGCAGTTCGTTAGCGGGAGGGCAAGAGACCCAGTACTTC.

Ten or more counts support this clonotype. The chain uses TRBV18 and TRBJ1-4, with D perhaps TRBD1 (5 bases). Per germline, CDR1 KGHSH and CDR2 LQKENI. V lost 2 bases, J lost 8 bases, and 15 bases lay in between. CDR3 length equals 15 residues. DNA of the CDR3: TGTGCCAGCTCACCAGGACACAGAGAGGGGGAAAAACTGTTTTTT. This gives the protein CASSPGHREGEKLFF.

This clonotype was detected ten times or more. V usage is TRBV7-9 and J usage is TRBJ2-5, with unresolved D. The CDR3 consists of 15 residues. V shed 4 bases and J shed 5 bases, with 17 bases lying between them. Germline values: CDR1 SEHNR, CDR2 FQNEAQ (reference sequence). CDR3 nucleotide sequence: TGTGCCAGCAGCTCCGACTCAATCCACTTTGAGACCCAGTACTTC. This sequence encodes CASSSDSIHFETQYF.

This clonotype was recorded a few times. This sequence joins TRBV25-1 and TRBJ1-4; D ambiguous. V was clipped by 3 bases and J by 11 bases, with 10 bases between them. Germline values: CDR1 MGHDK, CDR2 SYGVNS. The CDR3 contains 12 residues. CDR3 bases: TGTGCCAGCAGTGATGTGGAAGGGAAACTGTTTTTT. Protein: CASSDVEGKLFF.

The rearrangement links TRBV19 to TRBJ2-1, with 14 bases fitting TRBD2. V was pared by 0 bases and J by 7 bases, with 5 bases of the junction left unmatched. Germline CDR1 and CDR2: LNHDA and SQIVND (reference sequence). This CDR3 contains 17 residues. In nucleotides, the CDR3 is TGTGCCAGTAGTATAGAGGGACTAGCGGGAGCGGAGAATGAGCAGTTCTTC. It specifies CASSIEGLAGAENEQFF. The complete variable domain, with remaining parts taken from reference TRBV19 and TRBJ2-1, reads DGGITQSPKYLFRKEGQNVTLSCEQNLNHDAMYWYRQDPGQGLRLIYYSQIVNDFQKGDIAEGYSVSREKKESFPLTVTSAQKNPTAFYLCASSIEGLAGAENEQFFGPGTRLTVL.

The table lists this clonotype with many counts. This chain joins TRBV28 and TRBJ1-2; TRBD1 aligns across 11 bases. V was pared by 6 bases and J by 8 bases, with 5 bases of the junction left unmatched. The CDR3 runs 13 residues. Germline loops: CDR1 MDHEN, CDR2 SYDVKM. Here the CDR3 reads CASRRTGGQGYTF. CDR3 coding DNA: TGTGCCAGCAGGAGGACAGGGGGCCAGGGCTACACCTTC.